A single sample is the source of the 25 T cell receptor beta chains below, sequenced in a study of blood T cells in healthy people across ages (dated by TCRdb to 2013 to 2016). Libraries were made using 5' RACE. Reads for this sample came from an Illumina HiSeq 2500. A second PCR of roughly 7 to 11 cycles was run with a J-beta primer mix and a sample-barcoded 5' primer. TCRdb ran its own pipeline on the public reads, namely fastp trimming at Q25 and MiXCR clone calling, and kept in-frame beta chains. Records with the same CDR3 protein are collapsed into one entry carrying the most frequent genes and DNA. The sample has about 1.4 million distinct CDR3 sequences on record, around 59% of them singletons. The ten largest clones capture over 5% of the sample. Sequencing was performed on blood. Source of these receptors: a young man in good health.

This chain links TRBV28 with TRBJ1-6, with 7 nucleotides matching TRBD1. The CDR3 is 13 amino acids. Germline V gene sequence: CDR1 MDHEN, CDR2 SYDVKM. The V gene end was trimmed by 6 bases and the J gene end by 9 bases; junction bases not matched to a gene: 5. The CDR3 here is CASSDRAISPLHF. The CDR3 DNA reads TGTGCCAGCAGCGACAGGGCAATTTCACCCCTCCACTTT.

The chain is built from TRBV27 and TRBJ2-5, with TRBD1 identical over 8 bases. This CDR3 comprises 16 residues. In germline, CDR1 is MNHEY, CDR2 SMNVEV (reference sequence). Germline trimming cut 3 bases from V and 2 bases from J; bases unmatched to any gene: 8. CDR3 coding DNA: TGTGCCAGCAGTTTTGTTCAGGGGGCGGCTCAAGAGACCCAGTACTTC. This encodes CASSFVQGAAQETQYF.

The CDR3 spells CSARTGLGTYEQYF. Written as DNA, the CDR3 is TGCAGTGCTAGGACAGGGCTTGGGACCTACGAGCAGTACTTC. The chain has TRBV20-1 and TRBJ2-7; 7 bases map to TRBD1. The V segment lost 3 bases and the J segment 2 bases; nucleotides outside the gene matches: 7. Germline CDR1 reads DFQATT; CDR2 reads SNEGSKA (reference sequence). The CDR3 spans 14 residues.

This chain links TRBV11-2 with TRBJ2-7, with TRBD1 matching 8 bases. The end of the DNA aligns better with TRBJ2-4, so the J call may be wrong. There are 14 residues in the CDR3. Germline V gene data show CDR1 as SGHAT and CDR2 as FQNNGV. The CDR3 spells CASSAVGQGYIQYF. The DNA for the CDR3 is TGTGCCAGCAGTGCCGTAGGACAGGGTTACATTCAGTACTTC.

This chain uses TRBV10-3 with TRBJ2-2; 14 nucleotides match TRBD2. V dropped 4 bases and J dropped 0; count of bases not matched to a gene: 1. Germline V gene lookup returns CDR1 ENHRY and CDR2 SYGVKD. The length of the CDR3 is 17 residues. The CDR3 coding sequence is TGTGCCATCAGTGCGACTAGCGGGGGGGCGAACACCGGGGAGCTGTTTTTT. This sequence encodes CAISATSGGANTGELFF.

This sequence joins TRBV4-2 and TRBJ2-5, with 7 nucleotides matching TRBD2. The DNA end is a closer match to TRBJ2-7, so the J assignment may be wrong. The CDR3 is 15 residues long. Germline V gives CDR1 LGHNA, CDR2 YNFKEQ. In DNA form, the CDR3 reads TGTGCCAGCAGCCTAAGTGGCGGCGGGAGTGCCGAGCAGTACTTC. This codes for CASSLSGGGSAEQYF.

The chain carries TRBV4-2 and TRBJ2-2, with D possibly TRBD2 on 5 matching bases. CDR3 length equals 15 residues. Germline V gene lookup returns CDR1 LGHNA and CDR2 YNFKEQ. The V and J ends lost 0 bases and 4 bases respectively, with 9 bases between them. The CDR3 region has the DNA TGTGCCAGCAGCCAAGAAAGTCGGGGCACCGGGGAGCTGTTTTTT. Translated, it gives CASSQESRGTGELFF.

This chain joins TRBV7-9 and TRBJ2-5; 10 positions agree with TRBD2. The DNA matches TRBJ2-7 better at its end, which makes the J call doubtful. CDR3 size: 13 residues. Looked up from germline, CDR1 is SEHNR and CDR2 is FQNEAQ (reference sequence). CDR3 bases: TGTGCCAGCATTCCTAGCGGGAGCTACGAGCAGTACTTC. Translated, it gives CASIPSGSYEQYF.

This chain links TRBV7-8 with TRBJ1-5, with a weak D call TRBD1 (6 bases). V was trimmed by 1 base and J by 1 base, leaving 14 bases between them. Per the germline V gene, CDR1 is SGHVS and CDR2 is FQNEAQ. This CDR3 has 17 residues. The CDR3 DNA follows: TGTGCCAGCAGCTTAGTCCGGGGGGCGATGAGCAATCAGCCCCAGCATTTT. Its translation: CASSLVRGAMSNQPQHF.

The V gene is TRBV7-9, the J gene TRBJ2-7; maybe TRBD2 (5 bases). The CDR3 runs 15 residues. V dropped 1 base and J dropped 4 bases, with 14 bases sitting between them. Germline CDR1 and CDR2: SEHNR and FQNEAQ (reference sequence). CDR3 in amino acids: CASSLGPPEAYEQYF. The CDR3 bases are TGTGCCAGCAGCTTAGGGCCCCCGGAGGCTTACGAGCAGTACTTC. The full variable domain, in which reference TRBV7-9 and TRBJ2-7 provide the parts outside the CDR3, is DTGVSQNPRHKITKRGQNVTFRCDPISEHNRLYWYRQTLGQGPEFLTYFQNEAQLEKSRLLSDRFSAERPKGSFSTLEIQRTEQGDSAMYLCASSLGPPEAYEQYFGPGTRLTVT.

J is TRBJ2-2 and V is TRBV6-1; tentative D call: TRBD1 (6 bases). The CDR3 runs 15 residues. CDR1 and CDR2 (germline): MNHNS, SASEGT. Trimming removed 6 bases from V and 7 bases from J, with 18 bases in between. The CDR3 protein is CASRMELGGIGELFF. CDR3 DNA sequence: TGTGCCAGCAGGATGGAACTAGGGGGTATCGGGGAGCTGTTTTTT.

This rearrangement joins TRBV7-2 to TRBJ2-1; TRBD2 matches at 8 bases. This CDR3 spans 16 amino acids. Germline CDR1 is SGHTA and CDR2 is FQGNSA. The junction had 5 bases not matched to a gene; V was cut back by 1 base and J by 3 bases. CDR3 DNA sequence: TGTGCCAGCAGCTTAGTTGCCGCGGGGGGCTACAATGAGCAGTTCTTC. This encodes CASSLVAAGGYNEQFF.

This rearrangement joins TRBV20-1 to TRBJ1-6; tentative D call: TRBD1 (6 bases). The CDR3 has 16 amino acids. Trimming left V 6 bases short and J 7 bases short, with 22 bases between. Germline V gene data show CDR1 as DFQATT and CDR2 as SNEGSKA (reference sequence). The CDR3 protein is CSASPPGHGYNSPLHF. As DNA, the CDR3 is TGCAGTGCCAGTCCCCCGGGACATGGATACAATTCACCCCTCCACTTT.

About this clonotype: A junction boundary mismatches the germline segment, possibly from a read error. The rearrangement links TRBV6-2 or TRBV6-3 to TRBJ1-2; D is possibly TRBD1 (6 bases). The CDR3 is made up of 13 amino acids. Germline V gene data show CDR1 as MNHEY and CDR2 as SVGEGT. The CDR3 loop reads CASSTRPGDGCTF. CDR3 coding DNA: TGTGCCAGCAGTACCAGGCCAGGGGATGGCTGCACCTTC.

The chain carries TRBV7-2 and TRBJ1-2; no clear D. Germline V gene lookup returns CDR1 SGHTA and CDR2 FQGNSA. This CDR3 is 13 amino acids long. Trimming pared 2 bases from V and 5 bases from J, leaving 9 bases between. The CDR3 region has the DNA TGTGCCAGCAGCTTATATGCGCCTTATGGCTACACCTTC. Its protein is CASSLYAPYGYTF.

In its sample, this clonotype was seen once. V usage is TRBV10-2 and J usage is TRBJ2-3; D gene uncertain. V gave up 6 bases and J gave up 1 base, with 14 bases separating them. CDR1 WSHSY and CDR2 SAAADI come from the germline V gene. The CDR3 is 15 amino acids. The CDR3 loop reads CASRRLYLGTDTQYF. CDR3 coding DNA: TGCGCCAGCAGGCGCTTGTACTTGGGCACAGATACGCAGTATTTT.

This clonotype was picked up many times. The chain combines TRBV12-3 or TRBV12-4 with TRBJ2-3; D unclear. This CDR3 contains 12 residues. Trimming took off 9 bases at V and 2 bases at J, with 9 bases between the two ends. DNA of the CDR3: TGTGCCAGTAGAACGGTCACAGATACGCAGTATTTT. Translating it yields CASRTVTDTQYF.

The V call is TRBV27, the J call TRBJ2-4, with D uncertain. Trimming took 6 bases from V and 6 from J, leaving 15 bases between them. CDR3 length: 14 amino acids. Germline V gene data show CDR1 as MNHEY and CDR2 as SMNVEV (reference sequence). The CDR3 sequence is CASRLDRTVNIQYF. CDR3 sequence (DNA): TGTGCCAGCAGACTGGACCGGACGGTAAACATTCAGTACTTC.

The rearrangement links TRBV15 to TRBJ1-2; TRBD1 aligns across 9 bases. CDR1 and CDR2 from the germline V gene are LNHNV and YYDKDF (reference sequence). The CDR3 loop spans 17 amino acids. V lost 0 bases to trimming and J lost 6 bases; unmatched junction nucleotides: 11. The CDR3 DNA follows: TGTGCCACCAGCAGAGAAGGGACAGGGTTTGATCGGCATGGCTACACCTTC. Its protein product is CATSREGTGFDRHGYTF.

The CDR3 sequence is CASSGGRANTEAFF. In DNA, the CDR3 is TGTGCCAGCAGTGGCGGCAGGGCAAACACTGAAGCTTTCTTT. This chain connects TRBV2 to TRBJ1-1; D perhaps matches TRBD1 (5 bases). V dropped 4 bases and J dropped 2 bases, with 11 bases sitting between them. Germline V lookup: CDR1 SNHLY, CDR2 FYNNEI. The CDR3 sequence is 14 residues long. The variable domain in full, with the rest retrieved from reference TRBV2 and TRBJ1-1, is EPEVTQTPSHQVTQMGQEVILRCVPISNHLYFYWYRQILGQKVEFLVSFYNNEISEKSEIFDDQFSVERPDGSNFTLKIRSTKLEDSAMYFCASSGGRANTEAFFGQGTRLTVV.

CDR3 nucleotides: TGTGCCAGCAGTGTAAGTCCGACCTGGACCGACAATGAGCAGTTCTTC. This codes for CASSVSPTWTDNEQFF. The V gene is TRBV12-3 or TRBV12-4, the J gene TRBJ2-1; D is undetermined. CDR3 length: 16 amino acids. The V and J ends lost 5 bases and 5 bases respectively, with 19 bases between them.

The chain has TRBV4-1 and TRBJ2-1; D not resolved. CDR3 length equals 15 residues. V was clipped by 1 base and J by 3 bases, with 10 bases between them. Germline V gene lookup returns CDR1 MGHRA and CDR2 YSYEKL. CDR3 in DNA: TGCGCCAGCAGCCAAGCTGTTAGTGACTACAATGAGCAGTTCTTC. Residues: CASSQAVSDYNEQFF.

This clonotype was seen ten or more times. The chain recombines TRBV5-1 with TRBJ2-7, with unresolved D. Germline V CDR1 and CDR2: SGHRS, YFSETQ. Trimming took off 1 base at V and 2 bases at J, with 10 bases between the two ends. The CDR3 has 14 residues. The CDR3 bases are TGCGCCAGCAGCTTGAACACGGATACCTACGAGCAGTACTTC. Its translation: CASSLNTDTYEQYF.

V usage is TRBV9 and J usage is TRBJ2-2; no definite D call. Trimming removed 3 bases from V and 4 bases from J, with 19 bases in between. Per the germline V gene, CDR1 is SGDLS and CDR2 is YYNGEE. This CDR3 is built from 17 residues. The CDR3 here is CASSAVKGDGTTGELFF. The DNA of the CDR3 is TGTGCCAGCAGCGCCGTGAAGGGCGACGGTACCACCGGGGAGCTGTTTTTT.

To note about this clonotype: An end of the junction does not agree with germline; a read error may underlie this. The rearrangement joins TRBV7-2 to TRBJ2-7, with a possible D match to TRBD1 (6 bases). The CDR3 length is 13 residues. Germline values: CDR1 SGHTA, CDR2 FQGNSA. The CDR3 nucleotides are TGTGCCAACAGCTTGGGGGCAGGGGACGAGCAGTACTTC. Its protein is CANSLGAGDEQYF.